Listed below are T cell receptor beta chains from one sample, sequenced in a study of T cells after yellow fever vaccination. Each CDR3 protein gets one entry after TCRdb re-called the 5' RACE reads with MiXCR. The sample holds some 420,000 distinct CDR3 sequences, around 19% seen once. The sample was PBMCs, taken before the yellow fever booster vaccination. These receptors all stem from a man aged 18 to 30 who received the YFV17D yellow fever vaccine. Each CDR3 is given with its conserved first and last residue. The D gene is left open where the match is weak. Clone size, where shown, is once, few, many, or a class for clones that have expanded.

CDR3 length: 14; clone size: many; J gene: TRBJ1-2; V gene: TRBV27; D gene: -; CDR3 protein: CASSPQGSGYGYTF; CDR3 DNA: TGTGCCAGCAGTCCACAGGGCTCGGGCTATGGCTACACCTTC
CDR3 length: 14; clone size: -; J gene: TRBJ1-1; V gene: TRBV21-1; D gene: -; CDR3 protein: CASRLRQGGTEAFF; CDR3 DNA: TGTGCCAGCAGACTCCGACAGGGGGGCACTGAAGCTTTCTTT
CDR3 length: 19; clone size: few; J gene: TRBJ2-6; V gene: TRBV7-3; D gene: -; CDR3 protein: CASTLVKGDSLSGANVLTF; CDR3 DNA: TGTGCCAGCACCCTTGTCAAGGGGGATTCGCTTTCTGGGGCCAACGTCCTGACTTTC
CDR3 length: 14; clone size: -; J gene: TRBJ1-2; V gene: TRBV24-1; D gene: TRBD1; CDR3 protein: CATSDGDRFSGYTF; CDR3 DNA: TGTGCCACCAGTGATGGGGACAGGTTTTCGGGCTACACCTTC
CDR3 length: 10; clone size: few; J gene: TRBJ1-4; V gene: TRBV7-9; D gene: -; CDR3 protein: CASSTEKLFF; CDR3 DNA: TGTGCCAGCAGCACAGAAAAACTGTTTTTT
CDR3 length: 16; clone size: -; J gene: TRBJ2-1; V gene: TRBV7-6; D gene: -; CDR3 protein: CASSYPGEGGYGEQFF; CDR3 DNA: TGTGCCAGCAGCTACCCCGGAGAGGGGGGGTACGGTGAGCAGTTCTTC
CDR3 length: 13; clone size: -; J gene: TRBJ1-2; V gene: TRBV10-1; D gene: -; CDR3 protein: CASSPTATYGYTF; CDR3 DNA: TGCGCCAGCAGTCCGACAGCGACTTATGGCTACACCTTC
CDR3 length: 15; clone size: once; J gene: TRBJ2-5; V gene: TRBV11-2; D gene: TRBD1; CDR3 protein: CASSNRGTDQETQYF; CDR3 DNA: TGTGCCAGCAGCAACCGAGGGACAGACCAAGAGACCCAGTACTTC
CDR3 length: 16; clone size: many; J gene: TRBJ2-5; V gene: TRBV10-3; D gene: -; CDR3 protein: CAISAFGLLGQETQYF; CDR3 DNA: TGTGCCATCAGTGCGTTCGGACTTTTGGGCCAAGAGACCCAGTACTTC
CDR3 length: 14; clone size: -; J gene: TRBJ2-4; V gene: TRBV6-5; D gene: -; CDR3 protein: CASSYSIGGNIQYF; CDR3 DNA: TGTGCCAGCAGTTACTCGATAGGTGGGAACATTCAGTACTTC
CDR3 length: 13; clone size: many; J gene: TRBJ2-7; V gene: TRBV6-2/TRBV6-3; D gene: -; CDR3 protein: CASSYGGTYEQYF; CDR3 DNA: TGTGCCAGCAGTTACGGGGGTACCTACGAGCAGTACTTC
CDR3 length: 18; clone size: few; J gene: TRBJ1-3; V gene: TRBV24-1; D gene: -; CDR3 protein: CATSDFQGVGAPGNTIYF; CDR3 DNA: TGTGCCACCAGTGATTTTCAAGGAGTGGGTGCGCCTGGAAACACCATATATTTT